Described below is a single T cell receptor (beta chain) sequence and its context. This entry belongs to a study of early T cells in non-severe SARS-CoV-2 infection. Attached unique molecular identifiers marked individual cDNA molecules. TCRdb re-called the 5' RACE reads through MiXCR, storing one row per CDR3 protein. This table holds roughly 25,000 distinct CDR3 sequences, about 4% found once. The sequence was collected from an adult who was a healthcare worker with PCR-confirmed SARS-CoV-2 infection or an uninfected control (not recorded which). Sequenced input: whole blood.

CDR3 loop: CASSSDRVGSETLFF. CDR3 sequence (DNA): TGTGCCAGCAGCTCCGACAGGGTGGGATCGGAGACGCTGTTTTTT. The chain carries TRBV2 and TRBJ2-2; TRBD1 matches 7 bases. The CDR3 runs to 15 residues. Per germline, CDR1 SNHLY and CDR2 FYNNEI. Losses at the gene ends were 6 bases for V and 13 bases for J; bases not matched to a gene: 17.